Listed below are T cell receptor beta chains from one sample, sequenced in a study of cytomegalovirus exposure and HLA in healthy donors. Sequenced by immunoSEQ multiplex PCR; TCRdb stores in-frame clones only, minus some. The sample yields 110,000 to 150,000 clones, roughly 65% seen once. Source material: PBMCs. The receptors stem from a man aged 55 to 69 in good health and CMV-seronegative. Each CDR3 is given without its conserved first and last residue. Fields, in order: V gene, CDR3 protein.

TRBV25-1 ASSELREDEKLF
TRBV5-4 ASSRTGATEAF
TRBV27 ASSLSNRESANYGYT
TRBV5-1 ASSLRQVMNTEAF
TRBV5-4 ASSLDGNYGYT
TRBV29-1 STNSGNTIY
TRBV25-1 ASVAGTEAF
TRBV9 ASSGATNEKLF
TRBV5-5 ASSLLTGIGSNQPQH
TRBV5-4 ASSLRTGGPLGEQF
TRBV25-1 ATGLGRGYEQY
TRBV5-1 ASSLDGNGPEAF
TRBV30 AWSGGVKEKLF
TRBV6-5 ASSHRTGTNYGYT
TRBV14 ASSRVLVRNEQF
TRBV19 ASSIAGQGLYEQY
TRBV7-8 ASSLEGGQGVRNEQF
TRBV6-5 ASGSGSGNTEAF
TRBV15 ATSRDRTGVYYGYT
TRBV9 ASSVGGYEQY
TRBV11-3 ASSLRETGELF
TRBV5-1 ASTRTGERTEAF